These 14 T cell receptor beta chains originate from one sample sequenced in a study of control samples from healthy donors and cancer patients. Assay: immunoSEQ multiplex PCR; the TCRdb copy retains only in-frame clones and omits some. The sample includes about 93,000 clones, 88% of them seen just once. The sample was blood. The origin of the receptors is a woman in her 70s in good health.

This chain joins TRBV6-6 and TRBJ1-1; no clear D gene. Germline CDR1 MNHNY, CDR2 SVGAGI (reference sequence). The germline V and J ends were trimmed by 2 bases and 4 bases, with 5 bases remaining between them. The CDR3 runs to 12 residues. CDR3 sequence (DNA): TGTGCCAGCAGTTACCTGGGCACTGAAGCTTTCTTT. Encoded protein: CASSYLGTEAFF.

This chain links TRBV30 with TRBJ1-2, with a possible D match to TRBD1 (5 bases). V gave up 7 bases and J gave up 6 bases, with 18 bases separating them. The CDR3 consists of 13 residues. Per the germline V gene, CDR1 is GTSNPN and CDR2 is SVGIG (reference sequence). CDR3 amino acids: CAFQGAGRNGYTF. CDR3 DNA: TGTGCCTTCCAAGGAGCAGGGAGGAATGGCTACACCTTC. Full variable domain (missing parts from reference TRBV30 and TRBJ1-2): SQTIHQWPATLVQPVGSPLSLECTVEGTSNPNLYWYRQAAGRGLQLLFYSVGIGQISSEVPQNLSASRPQDRQFILSSKKLLLSDSGFYLCAFQGAGRNGYTFGSGTRLTVV.

V usage is TRBV19 and J usage is TRBJ1-2; no clear D gene. The germline gives CDR1 LNHDA, CDR2 SQIVND (reference sequence). Trimming pared 6 bases from V and 0 bases from J, leaving 5 bases between. The CDR3 covers 12 residues. The CDR3 protein is CASRSANYGYTF. Here the CDR3 DNA reads TGTGCCAGTAGATCCGCTAACTATGGCTACACCTTC.

V gene TRBV19 combines with J gene TRBJ1-2, with a tentative D call TRBD1 (5 bases). V lost 3 bases and J lost 7, with 12 bases in between. Germline-derived CDR1 and CDR2 are LNHDA and SQIVND (reference sequence). CDR3 length: 13 residues. The CDR3 DNA sequence: TGTGCCAGTAGTATCGGTCTCACAGGTGGCTACACCTTC. This translates into CASSIGLTGGYTF.

This clone was recorded once. The chain carries TRBV19 and TRBJ2-7, with 14 bases aligning to TRBD2. Germline V lookup: CDR1 LNHDA, CDR2 SQIVND (reference sequence). CDR3 length: 14 amino acids. V lost 6 bases and J lost 4; bases outside the gene matches: 2. The CDR3 bases are TGTGCCAGTAGCCGGACTAGCGGGAGGTACGAGCAGTACTTC. Translated: CASSRTSGRYEQYF. Supplemented by reference TRBV19 and TRBJ2-7, the full variable domain reads DGGITQSPKYLFRKEGQNVTLSCEQNLNHDAMYWYRQDPGQGLRLIYYSQIVNDFQKGDIAEGYSVSREKKESFPLTVTSAQKNPTAFYLCASSRTSGRYEQYFGPGTRLTVT.

The CDR3 region is CAHRVAPSNEQFF. CDR3 DNA sequence: TGTGCCCATCGGGTCGCCCCGTCCAATGAGCAGTTCTTC. This chain links TRBV10-3 with TRBJ2-1; no firm D call. From germline, CDR1 is ENHRY and CDR2 SYGVKD. CDR3 length: 13 residues. Trimming removed 11 bases at V and 6 bases at J, with 17 bases between.

This rearrangement joins TRBV11-3 to TRBJ2-1; D is undetermined. Germline V gene lookup returns CDR1 SGHNT and CDR2 YENEEA. This CDR3 is 16 amino acids long. Deletions cut 0 bases from V and 5 bases from J, with 14 bases between. The CDR3 protein is CASSLDTPATDNEQFF. The CDR3 coding sequence is TGTGCCAGCAGCTTAGATACCCCGGCTACAGACAATGAGCAGTTCTTC.

This clone was observed once. The rearrangement links TRBV7-9 to TRBJ1-1, with TRBD1 identical over 7 bases. V lost 3 bases and J lost 0; bases outside the gene matches: 1. CDR3 size: 14 residues. Germline V lookup: CDR1 SEHNR, CDR2 FQNEAQ (reference sequence). CDR3 in DNA: TGTGCCAGCAGCTTGGGACAGTTGAACACTGAAGCTTTCTTT. This codes for CASSLGQLNTEAFF.

The chain combines TRBV6-5 with TRBJ1-6, with TRBD1 identical over 9 bases. Germline assignment: CDR1 MNHEY and CDR2 SVGAGI. This CDR3 is 14 amino acids long. Trimming cost V 7 bases and J 10 bases; bases outside gene matches: 8. This CDR3 is CASILQGAGSPLHF. CDR3 sequence (DNA): TGTGCCAGCATTCTACAGGGGGCAGGATCACCCCTCCACTTT.

The chain uses TRBV3-1 (or the pseudogene TRBV3-2) and TRBJ2-1; D is unresolved. CDR3 length: 11 residues. The ends were cut back, 6 bases at V and 4 bases at J, with 4 bases in the middle. The germline V gene encodes CDR1 LGHDT and CDR2 YNNKEL (reference sequence). The CDR3 sequence is CASRKYNEQFF. The CDR3 bases are TGTGCCAGCAGGAAGTACAATGAGCAGTTCTTC.

The rearrangement joins TRBV18 to TRBJ1-4; tentative D call: TRBD1 (5 bases). CDR1 is KGHSH, CDR2 LQKENI, per germline. The CDR3 consists of 13 residues. V was cut by 1 base and J by 6 bases, with 6 bases left in between. DNA of the CDR3: TGTGCCAGCTCACCACTACAGGATGAAAAACTGTTTTTT. Amino acid sequence: CASSPLQDEKLFF.

The chain joins TRBV3-1 (or the pseudogene TRBV3-2) to TRBJ2-2, with a possible D match to TRBD1 (5 bases). From germline, CDR1 is LGHDT and CDR2 YNNKEL (reference sequence). V was shortened by 2 bases and J by 1 base, with 5 bases between the two germline ends. The CDR3 totals 14 residues. The CDR3 loop is CASSQQGNTGELFF. In DNA, the CDR3 is TGTGCCAGCAGCCAACAGGGGAACACCGGGGAGCTGTTTTTT.

This rearrangement joins TRBV18 to TRBJ1-1; TRBD1 might be the D (6 bases). The V gene lost 3 bases and the J gene lost 6 bases, with 14 bases spanning the gap. This CDR3 contains 14 residues. Germline V gene data show CDR1 as KGHSH and CDR2 as LQKENI. CDR3 DNA: TGTGCCAGCTCACCCCTAATGGACAGCGCTGAAGCTTTCTTT. Residues: CASSPLMDSAEAFF.

The chain employs TRBV10-3 and TRBJ2-6; D is unresolved. Looked up from germline, CDR1 is ENHRY and CDR2 is SYGVKD. The CDR3 loop spans 13 amino acids. Trimming took 8 bases from V and 1 from J, leaving 6 bases between them. Written as DNA, the CDR3 is TGTGCCATCGCGCCTTCTGGGGCCAACGTCCTGACTTTC. This codes for CAIAPSGANVLTF.